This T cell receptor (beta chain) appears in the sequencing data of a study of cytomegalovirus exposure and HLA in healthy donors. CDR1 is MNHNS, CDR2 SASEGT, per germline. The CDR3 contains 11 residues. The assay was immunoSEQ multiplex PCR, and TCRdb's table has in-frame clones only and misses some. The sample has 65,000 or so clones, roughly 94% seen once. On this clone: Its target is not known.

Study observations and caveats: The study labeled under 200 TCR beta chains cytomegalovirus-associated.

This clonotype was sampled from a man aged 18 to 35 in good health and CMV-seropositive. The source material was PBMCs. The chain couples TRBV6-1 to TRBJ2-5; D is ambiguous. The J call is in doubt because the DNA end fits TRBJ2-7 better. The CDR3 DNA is TGTGCCAGCAGTGATCCCTACGAGCAGTACTTC. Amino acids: CASSDPYEQYF.